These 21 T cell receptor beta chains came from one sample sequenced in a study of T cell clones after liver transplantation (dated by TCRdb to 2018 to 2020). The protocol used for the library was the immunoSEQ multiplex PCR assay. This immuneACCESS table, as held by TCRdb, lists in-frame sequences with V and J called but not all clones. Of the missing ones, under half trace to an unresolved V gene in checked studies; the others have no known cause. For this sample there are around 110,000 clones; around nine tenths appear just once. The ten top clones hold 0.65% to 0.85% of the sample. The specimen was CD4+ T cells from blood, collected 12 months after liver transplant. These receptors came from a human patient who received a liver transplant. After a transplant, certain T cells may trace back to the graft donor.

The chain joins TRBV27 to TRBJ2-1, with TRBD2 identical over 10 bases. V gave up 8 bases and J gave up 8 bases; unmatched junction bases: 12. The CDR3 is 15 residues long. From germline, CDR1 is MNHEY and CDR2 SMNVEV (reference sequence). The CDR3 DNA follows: TGTGCCAGCGGTCAGATAGCGGGAGGCTCTTATGAGCAGTTCTTC. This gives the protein CASGQIAGGSYEQFF.

CDR3: CASSFLERTYEQYF. For the CDR3, the DNA is TGTGCCAGCAGTTTTCTCGAGCGTACCTACGAGCAGTACTTC. V is TRBV28 and J is TRBJ2-7; D is undetermined. V was trimmed by 3 bases and J by 2 bases, leaving 11 bases between them. Germline assignment: CDR1 MDHEN and CDR2 SYDVKM. The CDR3 runs to 14 residues.

CDR3 coding DNA: TGTGCCAGTAGTATAGATAGAGGCAGGGATACGCAGTATTTT. Translating it yields CASSIDRGRDTQYF. The chain joins TRBV19 to TRBJ2-3; D remains unclear. This CDR3 is 14 amino acids long. Germline V gene data show CDR1 as LNHDA and CDR2 as SQIVND (reference sequence). Trimming removed 0 bases at V and 6 bases at J, with 10 bases between.

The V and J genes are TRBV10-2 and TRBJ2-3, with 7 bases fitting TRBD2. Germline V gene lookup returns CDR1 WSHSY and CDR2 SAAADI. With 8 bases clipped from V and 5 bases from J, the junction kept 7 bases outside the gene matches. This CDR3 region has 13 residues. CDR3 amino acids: CASGRGRVDTQYF. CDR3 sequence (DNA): TGCGCCAGCGGAAGAGGGAGGGTAGATACGCAGTATTTT.

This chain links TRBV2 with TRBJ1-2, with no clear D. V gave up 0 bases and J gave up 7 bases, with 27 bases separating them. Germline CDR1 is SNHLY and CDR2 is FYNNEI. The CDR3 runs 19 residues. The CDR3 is CASSEARYTRLGIGVGYTF. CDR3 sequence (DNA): TGTGCCAGCAGTGAAGCGAGGTATACGAGGCTGGGGATAGGTGTTGGCTACACCTTC.

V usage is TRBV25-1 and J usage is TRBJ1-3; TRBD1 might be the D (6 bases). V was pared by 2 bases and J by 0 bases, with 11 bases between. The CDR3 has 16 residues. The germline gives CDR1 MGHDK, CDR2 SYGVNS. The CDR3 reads CASSEIGGRSGNTIYF. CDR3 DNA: TGTGCCAGCAGTGAAATTGGGGGCCGCTCTGGAAACACCATATATTTT. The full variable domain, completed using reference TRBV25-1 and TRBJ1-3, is EADIYQTPRYLVIGTGKKITLECSQTMGHDKMYWYQQDPGMELHLIHYSYGVNSTEKGDLSSESTVSRIRTEHFPLTLESARPSHTSQYLCASSEIGGRSGNTIYFGEGSWLTVV.

The CDR3 sequence: CASSYGTSVAKNIQYF. CDR3 bases: TGTGCCAGCAGCTACGGGACTTCCGTAGCCAAAAACATTCAGTACTTC. This rearrangement joins TRBV5-4 to TRBJ2-4; possible D gene TRBD2, 6 bases. Germline values: CDR1 SGHNT, CDR2 YYREEE (reference sequence). This CDR3 has 16 amino acids. Between the trimmed V and J ends, which lost 3 bases and 0 bases, there was a span of 13 bases. Complete variable domain (other parts from reference TRBV5-4 and TRBJ2-4): ETGVTQSPTHLIKTRGQQVTLRCSSQSGHNTVSWYQQALGQGPQFIFQYYREEENGRGNFPPRFSGLQFPNYSSELNVNALELDDSALYLCASSYGTSVAKNIQYFGAGTRLSVL.

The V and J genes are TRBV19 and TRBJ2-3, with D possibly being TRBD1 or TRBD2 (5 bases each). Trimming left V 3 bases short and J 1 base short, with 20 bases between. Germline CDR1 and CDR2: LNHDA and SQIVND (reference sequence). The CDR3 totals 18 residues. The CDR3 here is CASSISRGPFLGTDTQYF. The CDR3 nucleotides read TGTGCCAGTAGTATCTCGAGGGGCCCCTTTTTAGGCACAGATACGCAGTATTTT.

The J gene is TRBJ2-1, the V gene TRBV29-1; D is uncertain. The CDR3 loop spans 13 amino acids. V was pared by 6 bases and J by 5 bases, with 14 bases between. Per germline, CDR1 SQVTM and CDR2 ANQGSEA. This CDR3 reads CSVLWVVNNEQFF. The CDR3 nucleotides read TGCAGCGTATTATGGGTGGTGAACAATGAGCAGTTCTTC.

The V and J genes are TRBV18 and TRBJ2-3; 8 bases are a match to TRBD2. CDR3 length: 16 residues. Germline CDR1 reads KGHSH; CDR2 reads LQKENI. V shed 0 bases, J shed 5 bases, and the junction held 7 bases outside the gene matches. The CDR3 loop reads CASSPPWGREEDTQYF. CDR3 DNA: TGTGCCAGCTCACCACCTTGGGGGCGGGAGGAAGATACGCAGTATTTT.

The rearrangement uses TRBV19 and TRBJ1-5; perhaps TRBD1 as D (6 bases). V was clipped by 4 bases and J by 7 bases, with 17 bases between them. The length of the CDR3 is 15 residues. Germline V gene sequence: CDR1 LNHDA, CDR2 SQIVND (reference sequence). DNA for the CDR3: TGTGCCAGTAGTACCCTTGGGCAGGGGTCACAGCCCCAGCATTTT. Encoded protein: CASSTLGQGSQPQHF.

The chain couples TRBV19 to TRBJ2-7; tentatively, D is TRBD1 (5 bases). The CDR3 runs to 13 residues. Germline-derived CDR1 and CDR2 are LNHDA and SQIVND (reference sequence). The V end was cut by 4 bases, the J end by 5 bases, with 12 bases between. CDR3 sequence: CASSNQGQDEQYF. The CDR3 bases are TGTGCCAGTAGTAATCAGGGTCAGGACGAGCAGTACTTC.

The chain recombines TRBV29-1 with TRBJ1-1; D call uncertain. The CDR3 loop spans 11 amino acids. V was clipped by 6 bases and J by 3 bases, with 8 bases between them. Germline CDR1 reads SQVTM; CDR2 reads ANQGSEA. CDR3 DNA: TGCAGCGTGGGCTTGGACACTGAAGCTTTCTTT. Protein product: CSVGLDTEAFF.

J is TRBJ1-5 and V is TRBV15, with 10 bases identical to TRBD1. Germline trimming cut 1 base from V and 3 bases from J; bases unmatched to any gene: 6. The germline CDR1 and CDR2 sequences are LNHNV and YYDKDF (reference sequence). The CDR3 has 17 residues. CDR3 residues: CATSRAIGTGVNQPQHF. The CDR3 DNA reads TGTGCCACCAGCAGAGCGATTGGGACAGGGGTCAATCAGCCCCAGCATTTT. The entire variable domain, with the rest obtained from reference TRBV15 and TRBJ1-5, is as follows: DAMVIQNPRYQVTQFGKPVTLSCSQTLNHNVMYWYQQKSSQAPKLLFHYYDKDFNNEADTPDNFQSRRPNTSFCFLDIRSPGLGDTAMYLCATSRAIGTGVNQPQHFGDGTRLSIL.

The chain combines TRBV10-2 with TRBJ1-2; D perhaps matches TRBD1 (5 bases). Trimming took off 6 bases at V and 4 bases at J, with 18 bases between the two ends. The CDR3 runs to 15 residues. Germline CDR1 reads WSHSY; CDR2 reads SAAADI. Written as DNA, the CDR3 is TGCGCCAGCAGCCATATACAGGCGAACTCCTATGGCTACACCTTC. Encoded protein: CASSHIQANSYGYTF.

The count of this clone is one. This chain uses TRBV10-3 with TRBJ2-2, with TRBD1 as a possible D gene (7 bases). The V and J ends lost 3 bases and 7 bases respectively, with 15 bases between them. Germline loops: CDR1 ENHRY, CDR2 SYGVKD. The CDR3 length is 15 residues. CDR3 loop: CAISEDRVAVGELFF. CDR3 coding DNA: TGTGCCATCAGTGAAGACAGGGTAGCGGTCGGGGAGCTGTTTTTT.

The CDR3 reads CASSAYLSDRWNTEAFF. Here the CDR3 DNA reads TGTGCCAGCAGTGCCTATCTATCAGATAGGTGGAACACTGAAGCTTTCTTT. The rearrangement uses TRBV27 and TRBJ1-1, with D hard to call. The V gene lost 5 bases and the J gene lost 1 base, with 20 bases spanning the gap. CDR3 length equals 17 residues. CDR1 is MNHEY and CDR2 is SMNVEV in the germline V gene (reference sequence).

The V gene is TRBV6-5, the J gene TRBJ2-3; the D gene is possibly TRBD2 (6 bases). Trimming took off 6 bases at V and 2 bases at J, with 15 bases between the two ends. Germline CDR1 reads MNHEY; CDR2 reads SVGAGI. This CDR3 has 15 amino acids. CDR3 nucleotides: TGTGCCAGCAGGTCTACCGGGGGTATCACAGATACGCAGTATTTT. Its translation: CASRSTGGITDTQYF.

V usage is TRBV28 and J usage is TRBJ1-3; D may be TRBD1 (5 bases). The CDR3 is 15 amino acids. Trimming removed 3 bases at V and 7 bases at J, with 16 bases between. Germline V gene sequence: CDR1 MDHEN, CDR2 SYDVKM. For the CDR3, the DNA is TGTGCCAGCAGTTTCCTGGGCAGGGAGGGCAACACCATATATTTT. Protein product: CASSFLGREGNTIYF.

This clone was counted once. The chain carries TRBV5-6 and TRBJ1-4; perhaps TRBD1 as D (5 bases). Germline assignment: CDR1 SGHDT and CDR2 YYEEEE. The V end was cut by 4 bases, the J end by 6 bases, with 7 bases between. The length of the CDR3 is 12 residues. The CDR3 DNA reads TGTGCCAGCAGCGCGGGGCATGAAAAACTGTTTTTT. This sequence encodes CASSAGHEKLFF.

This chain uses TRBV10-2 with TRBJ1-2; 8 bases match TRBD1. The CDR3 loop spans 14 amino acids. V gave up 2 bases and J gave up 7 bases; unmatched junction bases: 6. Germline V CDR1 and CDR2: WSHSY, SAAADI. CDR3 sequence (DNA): TGCGCCAGCAGTGAGGCGACAGGGGTTCGTGGCTACACCTTC. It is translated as CASSEATGVRGYTF.